This TCR beta chain was captured in a study of post-analysis software for immune sequencing data. This clonotype has ten or more counts. The antigen remains undetermined. Study-level results: Patients showed TRBV5-6, TRBV5-1 and TRBV20-1 among five TRBV segments more frequent than in controls.

Unique molecular identifiers were built into the TCR beta cDNA libraries. TCRdb called the PCR reads again in MiXCR, with one record for every CDR3 protein. The sample lists approximately 260,000 distinct CDR3 sequences, about 38% occurring once. Trimming removed 4 bases at V and 4 bases at J, with 12 bases between. The V gene's germline CDR1 is LGHDT and CDR2 YNNKEL (reference sequence). The CDR3 length is 14 residues. This clonotype originated in a girl aged 5-17 years with multiple sclerosis. Sequencing was done on a sample of blood. V gene TRBV3-1 combines with J gene TRBJ2-3; no clear D. The CDR3 region has the DNA TGTGCCAGCAGCCCAAGCATACTCGCAGATACGCAGTATTTT. Translation: CASSPSILADTQYF.